This TCR beta chain was obtained from a study of regulatory T cells in long-lasting Graves disease. CDR1 MNHEY and CDR2 SMNVEV come from the germline V gene (reference sequence). Germline trimming cut 2 bases from V and 4 bases from J; bases unmatched to any gene: 2. The CDR3 sequence is 14 residues long. This clonotype was counted many times. Its specificity is unknown. Time point specified: newly diagnosed GD, antithyroid drugs for less than 3 months. Researchers made the TCR library from RNA that was extracted from PBMCs. Overall study results and limits: Only peripheral blood was studied, not thyroid tissue.

CDR3-region Arm-PCR and iRepertoire HTBI primers produced the TCR beta libraries. TCRdb reanalysed the multiplex PCR reads using MiXCR and keeps one entry per CDR3 protein. The sample includes about 200,000 distinct CDR3 sequences, roughly 19% of them seen just once. These data also formed part of another study, on T cells in Graves' hyperthyroidism and ophthalmopathy. This second report adds: Patients counted as stable if ophthalmopathy did not develop within 18 months. Researchers ran a first-round RT-PCR on the TCR CDR3 using the HTBI primer set. Blood held most thyroid clonotypes expanded above 0.001 frequency.

The receptor comes from a woman in her thirties with Graves disease. The genes are TRBV27 and TRBJ1-5; TRBD1 matches at 7 bases. Sample: peripheral blood mononuclear cells (PBMCs), taken at new diagnosis, from a patient treated with antithyroid drugs. CDR3 nucleotides: TGTGCCAGCAGTTTAAGGGGGCCTAATCAGCCCCAGCATTTT. The encoded protein is CASSLRGPNQPQHF.